Each of the 22 T cell receptor beta chains below was sequenced from the same sample in a study of blood T cells in healthy people across ages. A second about 6 to 12 cycle PCR used barcoded and J-beta primers. TCRdb re-derived calls from the 5' RACE reads in MiXCR, one entry per CDR3 protein. The table records some 290,000 distinct CDR3 sequences, 27% of them present only once. Sequenced material: blood. Receptors originate from an older woman in good health.

J is TRBJ2-1 and V is TRBV20-1, with a weak D call TRBD1 (5 bases). V dropped 4 bases and J dropped 7 bases, with 11 bases sitting between them. Germline values: CDR1 DFQATT, CDR2 SNEGSKA (reference sequence). The CDR3 is 12 amino acids. CDR3 sequence (DNA): TGCAGTGCTACACCCAACAGGAATGAGCAGTTCTTC. Encoded protein: CSATPNRNEQFF.

This clonotype was counted a few times. V gene TRBV3-1 combines with J gene TRBJ2-3, with D possibly TRBD1 on 8 matching bases. V was trimmed by 6 bases and J by 7 bases, leaving 14 bases between them. The CDR3 has 13 residues. Germline values: CDR1 LGHDT, CDR2 YNNKEL (reference sequence). The CDR3: CASRLQGGHTQYF. The CDR3 DNA sequence: TGTGCCAGCAGGCTACAGGGGGGGCATACGCAGTATTTT.

The V and J genes are TRBV29-1 and TRBJ2-5; 7 bases match TRBD1. CDR3 length: 13 amino acids. Trimming took 5 bases from V and 0 from J; bases not matched to a gene: 3. CDR1 and CDR2 (germline): SQVTM, ANQGSEA. CDR3 sequence reads: CSVPTGYQETQYF. The DNA of the CDR3 is TGCAGCGTTCCGACAGGGTACCAAGAGACCCAGTACTTC.

This clonotype was observed a handful of times. J is TRBJ2-5 and V is TRBV3-1; D unresolved. Trimming pared 0 bases from V and 1 base from J, leaving 9 bases between. This CDR3 spans 15 amino acids. The germline V gene has CDR1 LGHDT and CDR2 YNNKEL (reference sequence). Here the CDR3 reads CASSQESASQETQYF. CDR3 nucleotides: TGTGCCAGCAGCCAAGAATCGGCCAGCCAAGAGACCCAGTACTTC.

The J gene is TRBJ2-2, the V gene TRBV25-1; D is unresolved. This CDR3 is built from 12 residues. Per the germline V gene, CDR1 is MGHDK and CDR2 is SYGVNS. V dropped 7 bases and J dropped 4 bases, with 7 bases sitting between them. CDR3 protein: CASKGSTGELFF. In DNA form, the CDR3 reads TGTGCCAGCAAGGGATCCACCGGGGAGCTGTTTTTT. Using reference TRBV25-1 and TRBJ2-2 for the parts outside the CDR3, the full variable domain is EADIYQTPRYLVIGTGKKITLECSQTMGHDKMYWYQQDPGMELHLIHYSYGVNSTEKGDLSSESTVSRIRTEHFPLTLESARPSHTSQYLCASKGSTGELFFGEGSRLTVL.

In its sample, this clonotype was seen many times. This rearrangement joins TRBV11-2 to TRBJ2-1; D is unclear. The CDR3 is 12 amino acids. With 0 bases removed from V and 8 bases from J, the gap between germline ends came to 5 bases. Germline CDR1 is SGHAT and CDR2 is FQNNGV. CDR3 nucleotides: TGTGCCAGCAGCTTAGAAACCCATGAGCAGTTCTTC. This sequence encodes CASSLETHEQFF. Combining the CDR3 with reference TRBV11-2 and TRBJ2-1 gives the whole variable domain EAGVAQSPRYKIIEKRQSVAFWCNPISGHATLYWYQQILGQGPKLLIQFQNNGVVDDSQLPKDRFSAERLKGVDSTLKIQPAKLEDSAVYLCASSLETHEQFFGPGTRLTVL.

The sample holds a few counts of this clonotype. The chain couples TRBV28 to TRBJ1-6; D gene uncertain. Germline assignment: CDR1 MDHEN and CDR2 SYDVKM. The V gene lost 5 bases and the J gene lost 16 bases, with 15 bases spanning the gap. The CDR3 is made up of 12 amino acids. CDR3 nucleotides: TGTGCCAGCAGTCTGGCCTGGGGATCACTCCACTTT. It yields the protein CASSLAWGSLHF.

The chain recombines TRBV20-1 with TRBJ1-5, with TRBD1 identical over 9 bases. CDR1 DFQATT and CDR2 SNEGSKA come from the germline V gene (reference sequence). This CDR3 region has 14 residues. V lost 5 bases and J lost 6; bases outside the gene matches: 8. DNA of the CDR3: TGCAGTGCTGTGGGGGACAGGGATGTTCAGCCCCAGCATTTT. Protein product: CSAVGDRDVQPQHF.

This clonotype was detected only a few times. This chain links TRBV29-1 with TRBJ1-2, with unresolved D. V dropped 7 bases and J dropped 4 bases, with 13 bases sitting between them. Germline-derived CDR1 and CDR2 are SQVTM and ANQGSEA. The CDR3 consists of 12 residues. CDR3 protein: CSESREPYGYTF. The CDR3 DNA is TGCAGCGAATCACGAGAGCCCTATGGCTACACCTTC.

This clonotype was found many times. The J gene is TRBJ2-5, the V gene TRBV29-1, with TRBD2 matching over 9 bases. Germline V gene lookup returns CDR1 SQVTM and CDR2 ANQGSEA. This CDR3 has 15 residues. V lost 6 bases, J lost 5 bases, and 13 bases stayed unmatched. The DNA for the CDR3 is TGCAGCGTGACCCCTTGGGGGAGCGGGGGGGAGACCCAGTACTTC. Residues: CSVTPWGSGGETQYF. Drawing the rest from reference TRBV29-1 and TRBJ2-5, the complete variable domain is SAVISQKPSRDICQRGTSLTIQCQVDSQVTMMFWYRQQPGQSLTLIATANQGSEATYESGFVIDKFPISRPNLTFSTLTVSNMSPEDSSIYLCSVTPWGSGGETQYFGPGTRLLVL.

This clonotype was counted only a few times. The chain has TRBV6-6 and TRBJ2-3, with a possible D match to TRBD1 (5 bases). The germline V gene has CDR1 MNHNY and CDR2 SVGAGI (reference sequence). The CDR3 sequence is 14 residues long. V dropped 5 bases and J dropped 2 bases, with 11 bases sitting between them. DNA for the CDR3: TGTGCCAGCAGTAAGCGACAGTTCACAGATACGCAGTATTTT. Translation gives CASSKRQFTDTQYF.

The rearrangement joins TRBV20-1 to TRBJ1-5, with a weak D call TRBD1 (5 bases). Trimming took off 5 bases at V and 8 bases at J, with 16 bases between the two ends. The germline V gene encodes CDR1 DFQATT and CDR2 SNEGSKA (reference sequence). The CDR3 loop spans 13 amino acids. CDR3: CSAGRGVREPQHF. Written as DNA, the CDR3 is TGCAGTGCTGGGCGGGGGGTCAGGGAGCCCCAGCATTTT.

CDR3 residues: CASSPAGTGSLEQYF. In DNA, the CDR3 is TGTGCCAGCAGCCCAGCCGGGACAGGGTCTCTCGAGCAGTACTTC. The chain links TRBV7-6 to TRBJ2-7; 9 bases map to TRBD1. J gave up 6 bases and V 5 bases, and 11 bases lay outside the gene matches. This CDR3 is built from 15 residues. Germline V lookup: CDR1 SGHVS, CDR2 FNYEAQ.

The sample holds many counts of this clonotype. The J gene is TRBJ2-6, the V gene TRBV5-5, with TRBD1 as a possible D gene (6 bases). In germline, CDR1 is SGHKS, CDR2 YYEKEE (reference sequence). V was pared by 2 bases and J by 3 bases, with 12 bases between. The CDR3 spans 16 residues. CDR3 bases: TGTGCCAGCAGCTTACAGGGCTTGGGTGGGGCCAACGTCCTGACTTTC. Translation gives CASSLQGLGGANVLTF. The whole variable domain, filled in from reference TRBV5-5 and TRBJ2-6, reads DAGVTQSPTHLIKTRGQQVTLRCSPISGHKSVSWYQQVLGQGPQFIFQYYEKEERGRGNFPDRFSARQFPNYSSELNVNALLLGDSALYLCASSLQGLGGANVLTFGAGSRLTVL.

This clonotype was seen a handful of times. The J gene is TRBJ2-5, the V gene TRBV28; perhaps TRBD2 as D (6 bases). The CDR3 is 12 residues long. Trimming stripped 6 bases from V and 1 base from J, with 6 bases between. CDR1 and CDR2 from the germline V gene are MDHEN and SYDVKM. This chain's CDR3 is CASREGQETQYF. CDR3 DNA sequence: TGTGCCAGCAGGGAGGGCCAAGAGACCCAGTACTTC.

J is TRBJ2-1 and V is TRBV27, with D possibly being TRBD2 (5 bases). Germline assignment: CDR1 MNHEY and CDR2 SMNVEV (reference sequence). The CDR3 length is 15 residues. V gave up 5 bases and J gave up 0 bases, with 11 bases separating them. The CDR3 sequence: CASSPSAGSYNEQFF. The CDR3 DNA is TGTGCCAGCAGTCCGTCTGCGGGCTCCTACAATGAGCAGTTCTTC.

This clonotype was observed at least ten times. J is TRBJ2-7 and V is TRBV12-3 or TRBV12-4; D not certain. Deletions cut 1 base from V and 0 bases from J, with 4 bases between. This CDR3 has 13 amino acids. In DNA, the CDR3 is TGTGCCAGCAGTTTAGACGGCTCCTACGAGCAGTACTTC. Protein: CASSLDGSYEQYF.

This clonotype turned up a few times. The chain couples TRBV4-1 to TRBJ1-1; D is uncertain. The CDR3 is 15 amino acids. CDR1 is MGHRA and CDR2 is YSYEKL in the germline V gene. The V end was cut by 4 bases, the J end by 3 bases, with 15 bases between. The CDR3 DNA follows: TGCGCCAGCAGCCTCCTATTATTGGAGCACACTGAAGCTTTCTTT. Translating gives CASSLLLLEHTEAFF.

A note on this clonotype: At one of its ends the junction is not consistent with the germline gene, which may arise from a read error. CDR3 sequence: CTSSLGGYELFF. CDR3 nucleotide sequence: TGTACCAGCAGTTTAGGGGGGTATGAACTGTTTTTT. V and J are TRBV12-3 or TRBV12-4 and TRBJ1-4; D possibly corresponds to TRBD1 (6 bases). The CDR3 consists of 12 residues.

This chain links TRBV12-3 or TRBV12-4 with TRBJ2-1, with 10 bases that match TRBD1. The CDR3 loop spans 16 amino acids. V shed 3 bases and J 3 bases; nucleotides not matched to a gene: 5. In nucleotides, the CDR3 is TGTGCCAGCAGTTTCCCAGGACAGGGGGACTACAATGAGCAGTTCTTC. Translation gives CASSFPGQGDYNEQFF.

This clonotype occurred a few times. J is TRBJ2-2 and V is TRBV12-3 or TRBV12-4, with 8 positions matching TRBD2. Germline trimming cut 6 bases from V and 4 bases from J; bases unmatched to any gene: 13. The CDR3 covers 17 residues. CDR3 protein: CASRRAPGLAGTGELFF. In nucleotides, the CDR3 is TGTGCCAGCAGAAGGGCGCCGGGGCTAGCGGGCACCGGGGAGCTGTTTTTT.

The chain joins TRBV7-3 to TRBJ2-7; D is ambiguous. There are 13 residues in the CDR3. Deletions cut 4 bases from V and 7 bases from J, with 14 bases between. Germline loops: CDR1 SGHTA, CDR2 FQGTGA. CDR3 bases: TGTGCCAGCAGCTCCCACGAGATAGGGGAGCAGTACTTC. Protein: CASSSHEIGEQYF. The full variable domain, its missing parts supplied by reference TRBV7-3 and TRBJ2-7, is GAGVSQTPSNKVTEKGKYVELRCDPISGHTALYWYRQSLGQGPEFLIYFQGTGAADDSGLPNDRFFAVRPEGSVSTLKIQRTERGDSAVYLCASSSHEIGEQYFGPGTRLTVT.